The T cell receptor beta chain under discussion was sequenced for a study of CD8 T cells in ankylosing spondylitis. J was trimmed by 0 bases and V by 5 bases; bases with no gene match: 3. The CDR3 totals 14 residues. This clonotype was observed many times. TCRdb called the 5' RACE reads again in MiXCR, with one record for every CDR3 protein. Of some 250,000 distinct CDR3 sequences listed, about 24% are singletons. The sequenced sample was blood, either unsorted or a sorted T cell fraction (not recorded which). The chain combines TRBV12-3 or TRBV12-4 with TRBJ2-7, with 8 bases lining up with TRBD2. This clonotype was sampled from a male donor with ankylosing spondylitis or in good health (not recorded which). DNA of the CDR3: TGTGCCAGCAGTCCGACTAGCGCCTCCTACGAGCAGTACTTC. Amino acid sequence: CASSPTSASYEQYF.